The T cell receptor (beta chain) under discussion was sequenced for a study of monozygotic twins with inflammatory bowel disease. This CDR3 has 17 residues. From germline, CDR1 is KGHDR and CDR2 SFDVKD. On this clonotype itself: Its target is not known.

Study-level points and caveats: No difference was seen in repertoire similarity between concordant and discordant twins, possibly from limited power.

Eight separate reactions per sample yielded the cDNA. Template switching appended UMIs that held a 6-nucleotide sample barcode. TCRdb re-called the 5' RACE reads, yielding one record per CDR3 amino acid sequence without DNA. Its listing shows approximately 100,000 distinct CDR3 sequences. Whole-blood total RNA was extracted without T cell sorting. The sequence was obtained from a human donor with ulcerative colitis or Crohn's disease, or a healthy co-twin of an affected twin (not recorded which). Source material: blood. The chain recombines TRBV24-1 with TRBJ2-6. The CDR3 sequence: CATSDPTGNSGANVLTF.